These T cell receptor beta chains were read from a single sample in a study of CD8 T cells in acute hepatitis C reinfection. Measured with immunoSEQ multiplex PCR; TCRdb has only the in-frame clones, and not every one. The sample consists of tens of thousands of clones, roughly 89% of them appearing once. Sequencing was done on a sample of naive CD8+ T cells from PBMCs. The receptor source for this set is a man aged 25-45 years with chronic hepatitis C. CDR3s include the opening cysteine and the closing phenylalanine or tryptophan. A D gene is named only where the DNA matches it firmly. Only some rows state a clone size, as once, few, many or a class for expanded clones.

D: -; J: TRBJ1-1; V: TRBV7-6; size: once; DNA: TGTGCCAGCACCAAAATCGACAGTGAAGCTTTCTTT; CDR3: CASTKIDSEAFF
D: TRBD1; J: TRBJ2-7; V: TRBV30; size: -; DNA: TGTGCCTGGACCGGGGACAGGGTCCACGAGCAGTACTTC; CDR3: CAWTGDRVHEQYF
D: -; J: TRBJ1-6; V: TRBV7-8; size: -; DNA: TGTGCCAGCAGCCCTATTATTCAGGGGTTGGATTCACCCCTCCACTTT; CDR3: CASSPIIQGLDSPLHF
D: -; J: TRBJ2-1; V: TRBV9; size: -; DNA: TGTGCCAGCAGCAAAAACAATGAGCAGTTCTTC; CDR3: CASSKNNEQFF
D: -; J: TRBJ2-2; V: TRBV9; size: few; DNA: TGTGCCAGCAGCGTTCGGGCTGCCGGGGAGCTGTTTTTT; CDR3: CASSVRAAGELFF
D: -; J: TRBJ2-7; V: TRBV18; size: few; DNA: TGTGCCAGCTCATGGGGGGCCGACTCCTACGAGCAGTACTTC; CDR3: CASSWGADSYEQYF
D: TRBD2; J: TRBJ2-1; V: TRBV9; size: -; DNA: TGTGCCAGCAGCGGGACTAGCGGGACCCACTCCTACAATGAGCAGTTCTTC; CDR3: CASSGTSGTHSYNEQFF
D: TRBD1; J: TRBJ1-1; V: TRBV7-9; size: -; DNA: TGTGCCAGCAGCGCTCCCGGGGACAGGGGATCCACTGAAGCTTTCTTT; CDR3: CASSAPGDRGSTEAFF
D: -; J: TRBJ2-1; V: TRBV4-1; size: -; DNA: TGCGCCAGCAGCCAAGAAGACATCGGGAACCCGAGCAATGAGCAGTTCTTC; CDR3: CASSQEDIGNPSNEQFF
D: -; J: TRBJ2-3; V: TRBV19; size: -; DNA: TGTGCCAGTAGTATCGGGACAAAGACTCCGCAGTATTTT; CDR3: CASSIGTKTPQYF
D: TRBD1; J: TRBJ1-1; V: TRBV6-5; size: -; DNA: TGTGCCAGCAGTTCCCAGGGGGTGCGTTACACTGAAGCTTTCTTT; CDR3: CASSSQGVRYTEAFF
D: -; J: TRBJ2-2; V: TRBV18; size: -; DNA: TGTGCCAGCTCACCACCCGGGTCCCAGCCCGGGGAGCTGTTTTTT; CDR3: CASSPPGSQPGELFF
D: TRBD2; J: TRBJ2-1; V: TRBV19; size: -; DNA: TGTGCCAGTAGTTACGGCTCAGCGGGGTACAATGAGCAGTTCTTC; CDR3: CASSYGSAGYNEQFF
D: -; J: TRBJ2-5; V: TRBV27; size: -; DNA: TGTGCCAGCAGTTTATCCTCGGGATGGGAGACCCAGTACTTC; CDR3: CASSLSSGWETQYF
D: -; J: TRBJ2-5; V: TRBV15; size: -; DNA: TGTGCCAGCAGCGAGGGGGAGACCCAGTACTTC; CDR3: CASSEGETQYF
D: -; J: TRBJ2-3; V: TRBV25-1; size: -; DNA: TGTGCCAGCAGTGAATATCTCCAAGATACGCAGTATTTT; CDR3: CASSEYLQDTQYF
D: -; J: TRBJ1-1; V: TRBV4-1; size: once; DNA: TGCGCCAGCAGCCAAGTTCTAGGGGACACTGAAGCTTTCTTT; CDR3: CASSQVLGDTEAFF
D: -; J: TRBJ2-1; V: TRBV15; size: -; DNA: TGTGCCACCAGCACAGGGCATGAGCAGTTCTTC; CDR3: CATSTGHEQFF
D: -; J: TRBJ2-1; V: TRBV7-2; size: -; DNA: TGTGCCAGCAGCTTCCTGTCGGGGGCTTTAAATGAGCAGTTCTTC; CDR3: CASSFLSGALNEQFF
D: -; J: TRBJ2-1; V: TRBV27; size: -; DNA: TGTGCCAGCAGTTCCGCATTATACAATGAGCAGTTCTTC; CDR3: CASSSALYNEQFF